The TCR beta chain under discussion was sequenced for a study of OX40 agonist ivuxolimab in advanced cancers. Blood draws occurred at baseline, cycle 4 day 1, and cycle 7 day 1. Sequenced by immunoSEQ multiplex PCR; TCRdb stores in-frame clones only, minus some. The sample carries about 62,000 clones, approximately 81% recorded once. CDR1 SGHDN and CDR2 FVKESK come from the germline V gene. V was cut by 0 bases and J by 0 bases, with 3 bases left in between. CDR3 size: 14 residues. This clone counts as medium-sized. Sequencing was performed on CD4+ or CD8+ T cells sorted from blood, taken in a trial of the OX40 agonist ivuxolimab. This rearrangement joins TRBV14 to TRBJ1-3; D call uncertain. This receptor was identified in an adult with an advanced solid tumor such as melanoma, head and neck, liver or kidney cancer. The CDR3 protein is CASSQESSGNTIYF. The CDR3, as DNA: TGTGCCAGCAGCCAAGAAAGCTCTGGAAACACCATATATTTT.